Listed below are T cell receptor beta chains from one sample, sequenced in a study of control samples from healthy donors and cancer patients. TCRdb's table, derived via immunoSEQ multiplex PCR, lists solely in-frame clones and lacks some. This repertoire shows about 140,000 clones, roughly 92% found once; its top ten account for roughly 12%. Sequenced material: blood. These TCRs come from a man younger than 45 in good health. Both conserved end residues are part of each CDR3. Fields, in order: J gene, V gene, D gene, CDR3 protein, CDR3 DNA. The D gene is left open where the match is weak.

TRBJ1-2 TRBV11-2 NA CASSLILGFYGYTF TGTGCCAGCAGCTTAATTCTAGGGTTCTATGGCTACACCTTC
TRBJ2-1 TRBV4-3 TRBD2 CASSQDRLPGLAFNEQFF TGCGCCAGCAGCCAAGATCGACTACCGGGACTAGCTTTCAATGAGCAGTTCTTC
TRBJ1-3 TRBV20-1 NA CSASNSDSGNTIYF TGCAGTGCTAGTAATAGTGACTCTGGAAACACCATATATTTT
TRBJ1-1 TRBV6-5 NA CASTALLSTEAFF TGTGCCAGCACCGCACTCTTGAGCACTGAAGCTTTCTTT
TRBJ1-2 TRBV7-9 NA CASSLVRGEGYTF TGTGCCAGCAGCTTAGTCAGGGGAGAAGGCTACACCTTC
TRBJ1-6 TRBV30 NA CAWSDYNSPLHF TGTGCCTGGAGTGATTATAATTCACCCCTCCACTTT
TRBJ1-2 TRBV28 TRBD1 CASRRTGTGGTGYTF TGTGCCAGCAGGAGAACCGGGACAGGGGGAACTGGCTACACCTTC
TRBJ1-1 TRBV25-1 NA CASTKGQNTEAFF TGTGCCAGCACTAAGGGACAGAACACTGAAGCTTTCTTT
TRBJ2-5 TRBV24-1 TRBD1 CAIQRTGERETQYF TGTGCCATTCAGAGGACAGGGGAGCGGGAGACCCAGTACTTC
TRBJ1-2 TRBV19 NA CASSIPGVNYGYTF TGTGCCAGTTCCATCCCAGGGGTTAACTATGGCTACACCTTC
TRBJ2-1 TRBV11-3 NA CASRKVVSGEQFF TGTGCCAGCAGAAAAGTCGTATCTGGTGAGCAGTTCTTC
TRBJ2-6 TRBV6-6 NA CASSHTGTGANVLTF TGTGCCAGCAGCCACACCGGGACTGGGGCCAACGTCCTGACTTTC
TRBJ1-3 TRBV28 NA CASSSPGRSSGNTIYF TGTGCCAGCAGTTCCCCGGGACGGTCCTCTGGAAACACCATATATTTT
TRBJ2-2 TRBV5-1 NA CASSPGYSSGELFF TGCGCCAGCAGCCCGGGTTATAGCTCCGGGGAGCTGTTTTTT
TRBJ2-7 TRBV11-3 NA CASSITYEQYF TGTGCCAGCAGCATTACCTACGAGCAGTACTTC
TRBJ1-6 TRBV5-8 NA CASIDPTGNYNSPLHF TGTGCCAGCATCGACCCAACAGGGAACTATAATTCACCCCTCCACTTT
TRBJ1-1 TRBV2 NA CASSETPLGTEAFF TGTGCCAGCAGTGAAACCCCGTTGGGGACTGAAGCTTTCTTT